This T cell receptor beta chain was captured in a study of naive and memory T cell subsets. The CDR3 spans 12 residues. The V gene's germline CDR1 is DFQATT and CDR2 SNEGSKA (reference sequence). V gave up 0 bases and J gave up 2 bases, with 4 bases separating them. A UMI-containing oligonucleotide was joined by 3' ligation to the TCR cDNA template. Cells were not sorted; total RNA input targeted about 1 to 1000 ng. Four PCR rounds used nested alpha and beta constant region primers plus the SP2 primer. Reverse transcription of blood and skin TCR RNA was primed at alpha and beta constant regions. One entry per CDR3 protein, called by TCRdb with MiXCR from the UMI-ligation and nested PCR reads. Of some 26,000 distinct CDR3 sequences listed, 4% to 6.5% are singletons. This clonotype came up many times. Its antigen is unknown. Study-wide results and limits: Potentially, T cell activation and differentiation skew this RNA-based measurement.

The sequence was obtained from an adult in good health. The chain links TRBV20-1 to TRBJ1-1; D gene uncertain. Sequenced sample: blood. CDR3 in DNA: TGCAGTGCTAGAGATCGAAACACTGAAGCTTTCTTT. Its translation: CSARDRNTEAFF.